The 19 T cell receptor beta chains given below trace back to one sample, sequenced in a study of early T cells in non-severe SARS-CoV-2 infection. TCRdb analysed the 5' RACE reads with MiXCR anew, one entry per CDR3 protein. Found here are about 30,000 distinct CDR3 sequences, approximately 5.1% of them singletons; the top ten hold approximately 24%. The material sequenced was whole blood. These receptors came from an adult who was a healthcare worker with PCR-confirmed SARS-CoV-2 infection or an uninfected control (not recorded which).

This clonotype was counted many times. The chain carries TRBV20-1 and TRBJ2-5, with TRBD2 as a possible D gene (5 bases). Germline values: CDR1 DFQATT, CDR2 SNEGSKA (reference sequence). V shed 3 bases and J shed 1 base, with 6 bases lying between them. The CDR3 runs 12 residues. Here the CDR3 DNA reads TGCAGTGCTAGCGGACTCCAAGAGACCCAGTACTTC. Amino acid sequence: CSASGLQETQYF.

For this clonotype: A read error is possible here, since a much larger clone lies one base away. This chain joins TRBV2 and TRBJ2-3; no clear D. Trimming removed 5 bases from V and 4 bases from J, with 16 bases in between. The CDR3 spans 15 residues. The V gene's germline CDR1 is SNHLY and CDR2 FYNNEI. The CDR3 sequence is CASSKTSFDADTQYF. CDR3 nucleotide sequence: TGTGCCAGCAGTAAGACCAGCTTTGATGCAGATACGCAGTATTTT.

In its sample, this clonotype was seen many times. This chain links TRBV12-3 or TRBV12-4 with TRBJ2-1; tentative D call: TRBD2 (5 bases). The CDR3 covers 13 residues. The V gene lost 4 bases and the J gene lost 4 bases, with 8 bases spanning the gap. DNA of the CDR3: TGTGCCAGCAGTTCGACTAATTACAATGAGCAGTTCTTC. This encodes CASSSTNYNEQFF.

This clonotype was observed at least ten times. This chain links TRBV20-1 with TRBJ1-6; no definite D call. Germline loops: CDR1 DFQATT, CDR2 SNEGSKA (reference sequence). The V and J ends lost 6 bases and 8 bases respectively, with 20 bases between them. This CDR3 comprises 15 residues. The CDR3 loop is CSAHLGGQPDSPLHF. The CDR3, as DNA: TGCAGTGCCCACCTCGGTGGGCAGCCGGATTCACCCCTCCACTTT.

CDR3 in amino acids: CASSPLAGANNEQFF. CDR3 sequence (DNA): TGTGCCAGCTCACCGCTAGCGGGGGCGAACAATGAGCAGTTCTTC. The rearrangement joins TRBV18 to TRBJ2-1; 10 bases align to TRBD2. This CDR3 comprises 15 residues. V shed 3 bases and J 5 bases; nucleotides not matched to a gene: 4. In germline, CDR1 is KGHSH, CDR2 LQKENI.

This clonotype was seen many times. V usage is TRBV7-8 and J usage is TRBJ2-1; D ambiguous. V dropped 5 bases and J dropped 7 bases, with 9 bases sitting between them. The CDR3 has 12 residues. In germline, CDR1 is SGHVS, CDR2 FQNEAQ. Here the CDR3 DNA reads TGTGCCAGCAGCCCAGCTAGGAATGAGCAGTTCTTC. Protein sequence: CASSPARNEQFF.

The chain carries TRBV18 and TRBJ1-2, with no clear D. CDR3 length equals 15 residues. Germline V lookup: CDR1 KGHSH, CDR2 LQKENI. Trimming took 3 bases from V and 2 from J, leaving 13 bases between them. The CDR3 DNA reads TGTGCCAGCTCACCCAGGCAGGTCAGAAACTATGGCTACACCTTC. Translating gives CASSPRQVRNYGYTF.

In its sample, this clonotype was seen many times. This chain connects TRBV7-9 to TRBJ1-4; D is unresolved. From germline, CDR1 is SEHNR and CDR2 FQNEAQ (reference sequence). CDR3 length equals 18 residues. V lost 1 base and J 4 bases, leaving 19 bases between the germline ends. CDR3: CASSLVKGLAGFNEKLFF. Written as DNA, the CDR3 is TGTGCCAGCAGCTTAGTAAAGGGTCTCGCAGGATTTAATGAAAAACTGTTTTTT.

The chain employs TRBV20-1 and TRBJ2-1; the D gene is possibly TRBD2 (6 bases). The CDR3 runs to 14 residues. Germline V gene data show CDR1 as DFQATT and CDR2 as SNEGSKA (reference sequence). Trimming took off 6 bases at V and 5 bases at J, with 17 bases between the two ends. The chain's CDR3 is CSAATFAGNNEQFF. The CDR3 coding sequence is TGCAGTGCCGCGACTTTCGCGGGGAACAATGAGCAGTTCTTC.

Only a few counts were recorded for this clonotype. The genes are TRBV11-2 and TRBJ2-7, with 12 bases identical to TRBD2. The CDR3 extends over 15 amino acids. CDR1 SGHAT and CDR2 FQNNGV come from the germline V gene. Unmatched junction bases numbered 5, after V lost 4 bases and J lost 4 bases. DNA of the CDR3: TGTGCCAGCAGCTCCTCGACTAGCGGGAGTTACGAGCAGTACTTC. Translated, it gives CASSSSTSGSYEQYF.

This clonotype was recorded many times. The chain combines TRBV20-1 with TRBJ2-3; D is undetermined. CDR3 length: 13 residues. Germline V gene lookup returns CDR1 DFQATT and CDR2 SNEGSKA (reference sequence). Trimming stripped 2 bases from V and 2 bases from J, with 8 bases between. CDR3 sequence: CSARLQITDTQYF. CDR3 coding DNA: TGCAGTGCTAGACTGCAAATCACAGATACGCAGTATTTT.

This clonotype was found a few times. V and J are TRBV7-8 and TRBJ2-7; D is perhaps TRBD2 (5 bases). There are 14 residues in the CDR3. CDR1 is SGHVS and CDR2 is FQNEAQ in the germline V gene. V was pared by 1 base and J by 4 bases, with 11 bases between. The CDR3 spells CASSLGRTVYEQYF. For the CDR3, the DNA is TGTGCCAGCAGCTTAGGACGGACTGTTTACGAGCAGTACTTC.

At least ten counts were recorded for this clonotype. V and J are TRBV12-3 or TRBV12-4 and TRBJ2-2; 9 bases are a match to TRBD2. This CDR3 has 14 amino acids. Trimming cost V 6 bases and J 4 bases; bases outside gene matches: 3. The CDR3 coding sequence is TGTGCCAGCAGCACGACTAGCGGCACCGGGGAGCTGTTTTTT. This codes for CASSTTSGTGELFF.

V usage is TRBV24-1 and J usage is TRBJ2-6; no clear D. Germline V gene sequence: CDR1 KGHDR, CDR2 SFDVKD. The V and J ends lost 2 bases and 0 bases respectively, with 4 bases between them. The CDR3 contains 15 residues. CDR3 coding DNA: TGTGCCACCAGTGATTCCAGCTCTGGGGCCAACGTCCTGACTTTC. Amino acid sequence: CATSDSSSGANVLTF.

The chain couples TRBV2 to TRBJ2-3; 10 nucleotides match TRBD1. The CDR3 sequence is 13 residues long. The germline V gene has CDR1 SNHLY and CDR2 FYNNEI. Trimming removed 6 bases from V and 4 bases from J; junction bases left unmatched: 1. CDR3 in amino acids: CASRGQGADTQYF. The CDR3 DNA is TGTGCCAGCAGAGGACAGGGGGCAGATACGCAGTATTTT.

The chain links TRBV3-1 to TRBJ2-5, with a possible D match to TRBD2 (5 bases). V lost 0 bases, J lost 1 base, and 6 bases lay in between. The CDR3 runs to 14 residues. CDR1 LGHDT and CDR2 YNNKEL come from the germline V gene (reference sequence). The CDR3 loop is CASSQEGLQETQYF. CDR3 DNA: TGTGCCAGCAGCCAAGAAGGACTCCAAGAGACCCAGTACTTC.

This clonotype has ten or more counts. As DNA, the CDR3 is TGTGCCTGGAGTCCCGACAGGGGCTATGGCTACACCTTC. Encoded protein: CAWSPDRGYGYTF. The gene calls are TRBV30 and TRBJ1-2; 8 positions match TRBD1. CDR3 length: 13 residues. Germline V gene sequence: CDR1 GTSNPN, CDR2 SVGIG (reference sequence). Trimming took 2 bases from V and 4 from J; bases not matched to a gene: 3.

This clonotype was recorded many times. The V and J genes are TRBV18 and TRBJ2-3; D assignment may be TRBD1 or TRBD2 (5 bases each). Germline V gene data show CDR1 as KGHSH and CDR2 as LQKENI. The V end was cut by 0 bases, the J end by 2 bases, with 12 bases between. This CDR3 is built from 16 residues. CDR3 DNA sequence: TGTGCCAGCTCACCACCTTCCGGGGCGGTCACAGATACGCAGTATTTT. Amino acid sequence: CASSPPSGAVTDTQYF.

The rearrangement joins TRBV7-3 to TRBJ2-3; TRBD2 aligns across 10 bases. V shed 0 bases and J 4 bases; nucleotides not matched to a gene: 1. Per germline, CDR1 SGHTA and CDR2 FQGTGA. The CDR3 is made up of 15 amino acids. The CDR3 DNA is TGTGCCAGCAGCTTAACTAGCGGGAGGCCAGATACGCAGTATTTT. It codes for CASSLTSGRPDTQYF.